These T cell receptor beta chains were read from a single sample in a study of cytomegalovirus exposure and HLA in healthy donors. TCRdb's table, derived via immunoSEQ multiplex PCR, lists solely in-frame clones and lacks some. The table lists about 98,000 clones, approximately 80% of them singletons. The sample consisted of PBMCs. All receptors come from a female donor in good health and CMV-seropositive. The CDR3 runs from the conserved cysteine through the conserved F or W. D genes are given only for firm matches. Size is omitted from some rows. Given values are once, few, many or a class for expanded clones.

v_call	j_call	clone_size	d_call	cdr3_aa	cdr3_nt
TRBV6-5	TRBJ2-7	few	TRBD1	CASSIQGAYEQYF	TGTGCCAGCAGTATACAGGGGGCGTACGAGCAGTACTTC
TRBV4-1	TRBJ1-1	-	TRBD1	CASSPGQSNTEAFF	TGCGCCAGCAGCCCGGGACAGAGCAACACTGAAGCTTTCTTT
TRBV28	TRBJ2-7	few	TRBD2	CASSFSLDSGSIAEQYF	TGTGCCAGCAGTTTCTCGCTTGATAGCGGGAGTATCGCCGAGCAGTACTTC
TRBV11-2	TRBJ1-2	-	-	CASSLVVGASGYTF	TGTGCCAGCAGCTTAGTTGTGGGGGCTAGTGGCTACACCTTC
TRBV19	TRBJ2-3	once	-	CASSISTADTQYF	TGTGCCAGTAGTATATCTACCGCAGATACGCAGTATTTT
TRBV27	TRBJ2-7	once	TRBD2	CASRLTSEVYEQYF	TGTGCCAGCAGATTGACTAGCGAAGTCTACGAGCAGTACTTC
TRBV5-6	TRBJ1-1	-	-	CASSLRGMGNTEAFF	TGTGCCAGCAGCTTGCGGGGAATGGGGAACACTGAAGCTTTCTTT
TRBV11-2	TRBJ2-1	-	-	CASSLAGVEQFF	TGTGCCAGCAGCTTAGCCGGGGTAGAGCAGTTCTTC
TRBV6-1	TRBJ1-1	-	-	CASTRAVNTEAFF	TGTGCCAGCACCCGAGCTGTGAACACTGAAGCTTTCTTT
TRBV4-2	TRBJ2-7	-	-	CASSQDGAGSYEQYF	TGTGCCAGCAGCCAAGATGGGGCAGGGTCCTACGAGCAGTACTTC
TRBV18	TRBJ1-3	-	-	CASSASGGGNTIYF	TGTGCCAGCTCAGCATCCGGAGGTGGAAACACCATATATTTT
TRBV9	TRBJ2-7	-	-	CASSNGVRTDEQYF	TGTGCCAGCAGCAACGGGGTTCGAACTGACGAGCAGTACTTC
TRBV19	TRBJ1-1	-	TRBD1	CASSIGGQVEAFF	TGTGCCAGTAGTATAGGGGGACAGGTTGAAGCTTTCTTT
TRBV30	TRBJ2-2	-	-	CAWSGGGDHTGELFF	TGTGCCTGGAGTGGAGGAGGGGACCACACCGGGGAGCTGTTTTTT
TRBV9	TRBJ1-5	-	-	CASSVGSQDNQPQHF	TGTGCCAGCAGCGTAGGTTCGCAGGACAATCAGCCCCAGCATTTT
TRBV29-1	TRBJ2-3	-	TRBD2	CSVEERLAGVGTQYF	TGCAGCGTTGAAGAAAGACTAGCGGGAGTCGGTACGCAGTATTTT
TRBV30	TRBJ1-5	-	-	CAWSLGQGDQPQHF	TGTGCCTGGAGTCTTGGGCAGGGCGATCAGCCCCAGCATTTT
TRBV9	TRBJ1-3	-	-	CASSVGGRQLSSGNTIYF	TGTGCCAGCAGCGTAGGAGGAAGACAGTTGAGCTCTGGAAACACCATATATTTT
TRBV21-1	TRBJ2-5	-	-	CASSTSGGRETQYF	TGTGCCAGCAGCACTAGCGGGGGGAGGGAGACCCAGTACTTC
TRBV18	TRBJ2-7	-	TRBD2	CASSPTSGSYEQYF	TGTGCCAGCTCACCAACTAGCGGGAGTTACGAGCAGTACTTC
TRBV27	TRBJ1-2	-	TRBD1	CASTVSGTVTSGYTF	TGTGCCAGCACCGTCTCCGGGACAGTCACGTCGGGCTACACCTTC
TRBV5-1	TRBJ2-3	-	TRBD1	CASTGTVGADTQYF	TGCGCCAGCACCGGGACAGTAGGTGCAGATACGCAGTATTTT
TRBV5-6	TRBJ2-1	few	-	CASTSTGRTYNEQFF	TGTGCCAGCACCTCAACAGGGAGAACCTACAATGAGCAGTTCTTC
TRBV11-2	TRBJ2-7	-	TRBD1	CASSEGQGSFYEQYF	TGTGCCAGCAGCGAGGGACAGGGATCGTTCTACGAGCAGTACTTC
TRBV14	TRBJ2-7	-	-	CASSREGRQGHYEQYF	TGTGCCAGCAGCCGAGAAGGGCGGCAGGGACACTACGAGCAGTACTTC
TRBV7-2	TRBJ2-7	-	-	CASSLRGTSYEQYF	TGTGCCAGCAGCTTAAGGGGGACCTCCTACGAGCAGTACTTC
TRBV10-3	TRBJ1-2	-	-	CAISETQAIQQRDGYTF	TGTGCCATCAGTGAGACACAGGCGATCCAGCAACGGGATGGCTACACCTTC
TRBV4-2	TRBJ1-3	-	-	CASSPTPQYSGNTIYF	TGTGCCAGCAGCCCCACTCCACAGTACTCTGGAAACACCATATATTTT
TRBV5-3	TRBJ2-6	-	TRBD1	CARSKELQGAGTGANVLTF	TGTGCCAGAAGCAAAGAACTCCAGGGGGCTGGGACTGGGGCCAACGTCCTGACTTTC
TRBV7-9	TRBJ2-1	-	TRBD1	CASSSTGQGLYEQFF	TGTGCCAGCAGCTCGACGGGACAGGGGTTGTATGAGCAGTTCTTC
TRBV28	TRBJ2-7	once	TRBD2	CASSFPRLAGGPYEQYF	TGTGCCAGCAGTTTCCCTCGACTAGCGGGAGGGCCCTACGAGCAGTACTTC
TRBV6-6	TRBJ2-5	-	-	CATRDLAGQETQYF	TGTGCCACCAGGGATCTTGCAGGGCAAGAGACCCAGTACTTC
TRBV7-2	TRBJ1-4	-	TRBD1	CASSLRGTGGEKLFF	TGTGCCAGCAGCTTACGAGGGACAGGGGGCGAAAAACTGTTTTTT
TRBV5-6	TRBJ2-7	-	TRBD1	CASSLPGTGGYEQYF	TGTGCCAGCAGCTTGCCTGGGACAGGGGGGTACGAGCAGTACTTC
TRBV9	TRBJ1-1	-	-	CASSVDGVEAFF	TGTGCCAGCAGCGTAGATGGAGTCGAAGCTTTCTTT
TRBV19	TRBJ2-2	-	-	CASSIAFAGELFF	TGTGCCAGTAGTATAGCGTTCGCCGGGGAGCTGTTTTTT
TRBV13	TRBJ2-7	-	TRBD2	CASSLEATWTSGGEEQYF	TGTGCCAGCAGCTTAGAGGCAACGTGGACTAGCGGGGGAGAGGAGCAGTACTTC
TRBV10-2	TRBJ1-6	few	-	CASSESARAPLHF	TGCGCCAGCAGTGAGTCGGCCCGTGCACCCCTCCACTTT
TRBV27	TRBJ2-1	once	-	CASSYRDSPYNEQFF	TGTGCCAGCAGTTACCGGGACTCCCCATACAATGAGCAGTTCTTC
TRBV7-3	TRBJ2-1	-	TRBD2	CPSSSKRGSYNEQFF	TGTCCCAGCAGCTCCAAGCGGGGTAGCTACAATGAGCAGTTCTTC
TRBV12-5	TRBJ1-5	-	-	CASGILLTVNINQPQHF	TGTGCTAGTGGTATACTACTGACAGTAAACATCAATCAGCCCCAGCATTTT
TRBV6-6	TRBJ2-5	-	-	CASSYSTVEVAETQYF	TGTGCCAGCAGTTACTCGACGGTAGAAGTAGCGGAGACCCAGTACTTC
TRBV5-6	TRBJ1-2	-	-	CASSLGQANYGYTF	TGTGCCAGCAGCTTGGGGCAAGCTAACTATGGCTACACCTTC
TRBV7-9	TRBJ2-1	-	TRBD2	CASSLRRLAGVDEQFF	TGTGCCAGCAGCTTACGTCGACTAGCGGGAGTCGATGAGCAGTTCTTC